The source of this T cell receptor beta chain is a study of T-cell reconstitution after alpha-beta-depleted transplantation in children. Regarding the study as a whole: Expanded graft clones, several hundred of them, were reportedly the source of alpha-beta T cells about two months after transplant. T cells produced anew were the main source of T-cell counts and diversity one year after transplant.

This CDR3 has 15 residues. Germline values: CDR1 SGHAT, CDR2 FQNNGV. V trimming: 5 bases; J trimming: 4 bases; junction bases outside the gene matches: 8. This clonotype was observed a few times. Its specificity is unknown. Unique molecular identifiers were incorporated during preparation of the TCRbeta library. MiXCR was run by TCRdb on the PCR reads, yielding one entry per CDR3 protein. Altogether about 500,000 distinct CDR3 sequences are present, 11% being singletons, with the ten largest covering 14%. The receptor comes from a female patient aged 2-9 years who had a stem cell transplant for aplastic anemia, so the T cells may come from the graft donor. The input for sequencing was PBMCs, mostly from graft donor cells, taken 180 days after TCRalphabeta/CD19-depleted stem cell transplant. The chain has TRBV11-2 and TRBJ1-2; 9 bases agree with TRBD1. Here the CDR3 reads CASSDYRGRLYGYTF. In DNA form, the CDR3 reads TGTGCCAGCAGCGACTACAGGGGGCGGCTCTATGGCTACACCTTC.